Shown below are 12 T cell receptor beta chains from a single sample sequenced in a study of T-cell reconstitution after alpha-beta-depleted transplantation in children. Unique molecular identifiers were incorporated during preparation of the TCRbeta library. TCRdb ran MiXCR on the PCR reads and lists one entry per CDR3 protein. This repertoire shows about 600,000 distinct CDR3 sequences, under 25% found once; its top ten account for 13% to 15%. The sample was PBMCs, mostly from graft donor cells, taken 360 days after TCRalphabeta/CD19-depleted stem cell transplant. The receptors come from a boy in the first two years of life who had a stem cell transplant for acute myeloid leukemia, so the T cells may come from the graft donor.

This clonotype showed up just a few times. V and J are TRBV5-1 and TRBJ2-3; perhaps TRBD2 as D (6 bases). The germline V and J ends were trimmed by 5 bases and 7 bases, with 20 bases remaining between them. The germline V gene has CDR1 SGHRS and CDR2 YFSETQ. This CDR3 has 15 residues. CDR3 coding DNA: TGCGCCAGCAGTTTCGGCGGGGCCCTCACTCATACGCAGTATTTT. This translates into CASSFGGALTHTQYF.

This clonotype was observed at least ten times. The rearrangement joins TRBV12-3 or TRBV12-4 to TRBJ2-1; the D gene is possibly TRBD1 (5 bases). The CDR3 has 12 amino acids. V shed 8 bases and J shed 0 bases, with 5 bases lying between them. The CDR3 DNA reads as TGTGCCAGCGGGGCCTCCTACAATGAGCAGTTCTTC. Protein sequence: CASGASYNEQFF.

This clonotype has at least ten counts. The CDR3 is CASSLNGAYEQYF. In DNA form, the CDR3 reads TGCGCCAGCAGCTTGAACGGGGCTTACGAGCAGTACTTC. The rearrangement links TRBV5-1 to TRBJ2-7; D may correspond to TRBD1 or TRBD2 (5 bases each). Trimming took 1 base from V and 4 from J, leaving 9 bases between them. This CDR3 comprises 13 residues. Germline CDR1 is SGHRS and CDR2 is YFSETQ. Supplemented by reference TRBV5-1 and TRBJ2-7, the full variable domain reads KAGVTQTPRYLIKTRGQQVTLSCSPISGHRSVSWYQQTPGQGLQFLFEYFSETQRNKGNFPGRFSGRQFSNSRSEMNVSTLELGDSALYLCASSLNGAYEQYFGPGTRLTVT.

This clonotype was detected only a few times. The genes are TRBV12-3 or TRBV12-4 and TRBJ1-2, with D unclear. The CDR3 covers 11 residues. Trimming took 7 bases from V and 1 from J, leaving 4 bases between them. The CDR3 here is CASTFNYGYTF. The CDR3 DNA follows: TGTGCCAGCACATTTAACTATGGCTACACCTTC.

This clonotype was seen a handful of times. This chain joins TRBV29-1 and TRBJ1-1, with a weak D call TRBD1 (6 bases). The CDR3 has 13 residues. Per the germline V gene, CDR1 is SQVTM and CDR2 is ANQGSEA. V lost 7 bases to trimming and J lost 4 bases, with 16 bases between them. CDR3 residues: CSGSTGSATEAFF. The CDR3, as DNA: TGCAGCGGCTCAACAGGGTCGGCCACTGAAGCTTTCTTT.

The chain carries TRBV6-1 and TRBJ1-1, with a weak D call TRBD1 (5 bases). Germline values: CDR1 MNHNS, CDR2 SASEGT. The CDR3 consists of 14 residues. Trimming cost V 6 bases and J 1 base, with 12 bases left between them. In DNA form, the CDR3 reads TGTGCCAGCAGCTTCAGGGCATGGAACACTGAAGCTTTCTTT. Protein product: CASSFRAWNTEAFF.

As concerns this clonotype: One end of the junction does not line up with germline, which may come from a read error. This chain uses TRBV6-1 with TRBJ1-4; D possibly corresponds to TRBD1 (6 bases). Germline loops: CDR1 MNHNS, CDR2 SASEGT. The CDR3 is 15 amino acids. CDR3 nucleotide sequence: TGTGCCAGCAGCCGCCGGACAGCAACTAATGAAGAACTGTTTTTT. This sequence encodes CASSRRTATNEELFF.

This clonotype has more than one count but fewer than ten. The V call is TRBV20-1, the J call TRBJ2-5; weak D call: TRBD2 (6 bases). V gave up 5 bases and J gave up 3 bases, with 19 bases separating them. Looked up from germline, CDR1 is DFQATT and CDR2 is SNEGSKA (reference sequence). This CDR3 is 15 amino acids long. Here the CDR3 DNA reads TGCAGTGCTTCACTTATACGGGGGATCAAAGAGACCCAGTACTTC. Encoded protein: CSASLIRGIKETQYF.

This clonotype was seen repeatedly, ten times or more. This sequence joins TRBV20-1 and TRBJ2-7, with 7 positions matching TRBD2. V was pared by 1 base and J by 2 bases, with 5 bases of the junction left unmatched. CDR1 is DFQATT and CDR2 is SNEGSKA in the germline V gene (reference sequence). CDR3 length equals 14 residues. The CDR3 region is CSARVRGVPYEQYF. Written as DNA, the CDR3 is TGCAGTGCTAGAGTTCGGGGGGTCCCCTACGAGCAGTACTTC.

This clonotype has only a few counts. The CDR3 loop is CSARTGRLNEQFF. The CDR3, as DNA: TGCAGTGCTAGAACCGGACGTCTCAATGAGCAGTTCTTC. The chain employs TRBV20-1 and TRBJ2-1; no clear D. V was trimmed by 2 bases and J by 6 bases, leaving 11 bases between them. The length of the CDR3 is 13 residues. Germline CDR1 and CDR2: DFQATT and SNEGSKA (reference sequence).

There are many counts of this clonotype. The chain carries TRBV7-3 and TRBJ2-1, with 8 bases that match TRBD1. CDR1 and CDR2 from the germline V gene are SGHTA and FQGTGA. The CDR3 is 16 residues long. V dropped 5 bases and J dropped 7; count of bases not matched to a gene: 13. CDR3 DNA sequence: TGTGCCAGCAGCCGCGGTAACCAGGGGGCAAAAAATGAGCAGTTCTTC. It specifies CASSRGNQGAKNEQFF.

At least ten counts were recorded for this clonotype. The rearrangement uses TRBV5-5 and TRBJ1-5; D may be TRBD1 (5 bases). V dropped 2 bases and J dropped 2 bases, with 11 bases sitting between them. Germline lookup yields CDR1 SGHKS and CDR2 YYEKEE (reference sequence). CDR3 length: 15 amino acids. As DNA, the CDR3 is TGTGCCAGCAGCTTTTCGGGGGGAGGCAATCAGCCCCAGCATTTT. This sequence encodes CASSFSGGGNQPQHF.